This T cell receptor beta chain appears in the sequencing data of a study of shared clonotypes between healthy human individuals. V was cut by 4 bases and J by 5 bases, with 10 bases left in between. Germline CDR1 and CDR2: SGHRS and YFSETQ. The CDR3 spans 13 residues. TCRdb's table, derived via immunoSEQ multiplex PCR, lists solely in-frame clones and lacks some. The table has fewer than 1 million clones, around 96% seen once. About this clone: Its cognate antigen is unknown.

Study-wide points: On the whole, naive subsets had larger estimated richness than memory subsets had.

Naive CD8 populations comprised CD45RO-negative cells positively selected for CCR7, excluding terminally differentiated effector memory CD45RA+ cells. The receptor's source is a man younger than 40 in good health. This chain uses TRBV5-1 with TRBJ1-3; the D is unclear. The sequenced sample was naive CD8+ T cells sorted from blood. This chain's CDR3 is CASSLGLRNTIYF. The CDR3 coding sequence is TGCGCCAGCAGCCTCGGACTTAGAAACACCATATATTTT.